This T cell receptor (beta chain) was captured by sequencing in a study of PD-1 blockade in classical Hodgkin lymphoma. Looking at the study overall: Every 2 weeks, patients had 3 mg/kg nivolumab intravenously.

General observations from the study: Significant TCR diversity gains by C4D1 occurred in CD4+ but not CD8+ cells.

Of note for this clone: As yet, its antigen is unknown.

Here immunoSEQ multiplex PCR was the method, and the copy in TCRdb shows in-frame clones only, minus some. The table shows 90,000 to 110,000 clones, with about 92% occurring only once. In germline, CDR1 is SGHTA, CDR2 FQGNSA. The CDR3 has 16 amino acids. With 3 bases removed from V and 1 base from J, the gap between germline ends came to 13 bases. Specified time point: cycle 4 day 1 (C4D1), after 6 weeks of nivolumab. Every single patient, without exception, relapsed after autologous stem cell transplantation, and brentuximab vedotin exposure varied. The sequence was collected from a human donor with classical Hodgkin lymphoma. The chain couples TRBV7-2 to TRBJ1-3; D not resolved. The input for sequencing was peripheral blood mononuclear cells (PBMCs), taken before the fourth cycle of nivolumab. The CDR3 is CASSFRLRASGNTIYF. CDR3 bases: TGTGCCAGCAGCTTTCGGTTAAGGGCGTCTGGAAACACCATATATTTT.